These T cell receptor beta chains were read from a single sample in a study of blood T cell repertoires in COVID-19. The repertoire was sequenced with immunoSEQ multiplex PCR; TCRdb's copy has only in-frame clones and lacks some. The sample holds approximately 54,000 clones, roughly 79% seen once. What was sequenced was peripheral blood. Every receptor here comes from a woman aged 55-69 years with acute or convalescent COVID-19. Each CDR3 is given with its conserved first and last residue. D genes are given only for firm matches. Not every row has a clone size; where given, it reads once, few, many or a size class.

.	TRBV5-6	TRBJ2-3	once	TGTGCCAGCAGTCCCGGGACTCGCATTTCTGTCACAGATACGCAGTATTTT	CASSPGTRISVTDTQYF
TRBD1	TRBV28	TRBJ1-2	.	TGTGCCAGCAGTGACGTTGGGACAGCGGCCTATGGCTACACCTTC	CASSDVGTAAYGYTF
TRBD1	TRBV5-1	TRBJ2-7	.	TGCGCCAGCAGCTTACTGACCGGGACAGGGGGTTACGAGCAGTACTTC	CASSLLTGTGGYEQYF
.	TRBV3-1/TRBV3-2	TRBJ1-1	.	TGTGCCAGCAGCCACGACCGGGGGGCTTTCTTT	CASSHDRGAFF
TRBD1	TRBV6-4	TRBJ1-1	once	TGTGCCAGCAGTCCCGACAGGGGCGCTGAAGCTTTCTTT	CASSPDRGAEAFF
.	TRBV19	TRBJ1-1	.	TGTGCCAGTAGTAGGACACAGGGCATGAACACTGAAGCTTTCTTT	CASSRTQGMNTEAFF
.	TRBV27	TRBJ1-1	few	TGTGCCAGCAGTTTAAATCGACAAAGCTATGAAGCTTTCTTT	CASSLNRQSYEAFF
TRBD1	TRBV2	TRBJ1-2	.	TGTGCCAGCACGGGGACAGGGATTGGCTACACCTTC	CASTGTGIGYTF
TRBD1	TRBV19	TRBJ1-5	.	TGTGCCAGTAGTATAACCCGGGACAGTAATCAGCCCCAGCATTTT	CASSITRDSNQPQHF
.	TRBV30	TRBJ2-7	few	TGTGCCTGGAGCAGGGGTTACGAGCAGTACTTC	CAWSRGYEQYF
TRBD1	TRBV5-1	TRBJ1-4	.	TGCGCCAGCAGCCCCGGGACAGGGCGGATGAGGGAAAAACTGTTTTTT	CASSPGTGRMREKLFF
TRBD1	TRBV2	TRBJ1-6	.	TGTGCCACCGGGACAGACTATAATTCACCCCTCCACTTT	CATGTDYNSPLHF
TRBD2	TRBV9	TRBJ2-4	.	TGTGCCAGCGCGCGACGGGCGGGAGTTGTAAACATTCAGTACTTC	CASARRAGVVNIQYF
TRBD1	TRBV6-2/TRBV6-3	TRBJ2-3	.	TGTGCCAGCAGTTACGACAGGGAGAGCACAGATACGCAGTATTTT	CASSYDRESTDTQYF
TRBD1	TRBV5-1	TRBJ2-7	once	TGCGCCAGCAGCAAGACAGGGGGCGACTCCTACGAGCAGTACTTC	CASSKTGGDSYEQYF
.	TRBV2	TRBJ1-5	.	TGTGCCAGCAGTGAAGGCCAGGGTAATCAGCCCCAGCATTTT	CASSEGQGNQPQHF
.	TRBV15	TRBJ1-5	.	TGTGCCACCAGCAGAGATAGGAGGGAATATAGCAATCAGCCCCAGCATTTT	CATSRDRREYSNQPQHF
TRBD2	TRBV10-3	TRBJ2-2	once	TGTGCCATCAATGAACCGGGACTAGCAGAGACCGGGGAGCTGTTTTTT	CAINEPGLAETGELFF
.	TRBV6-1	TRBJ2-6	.	TGTGCCAGCAGTGAGCACATAATTGGGGCCAACGTCCTGACTTTC	CASSEHIIGANVLTF
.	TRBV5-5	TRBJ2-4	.	TGTGCCAGCAGCCGAGGGGGTGGGGACAATTTCAGCAAAAACATTCAGTACTTC	CASSRGGGDNFSKNIQYF
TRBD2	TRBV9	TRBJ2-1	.	TGTGCCAGCAGCACCAGGCGGGAGGGCCCTACTAATGAGCAGTTCTTC	CASSTRREGPTNEQFF
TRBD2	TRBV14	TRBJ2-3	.	TGTGCCAGCAGCCAAGGGCCCACTAGCGGGGGCTATTCTAGCACAGATACGCAGTATTTT	CASSQGPTSGGYSSTDTQYF
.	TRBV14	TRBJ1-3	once	TGTGCCAGCAGCCAGACAGTACCCGGAAACACCATATATTTT	CASSQTVPGNTIYF
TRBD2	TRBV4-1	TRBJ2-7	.	TGCGCCAGCAGCCATCCCGGGACTAGCTTCTCCTACGAGCAGTACTTC	CASSHPGTSFSYEQYF
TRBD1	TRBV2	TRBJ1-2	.	TGTGCCAGCAGTCCTCGTACAGGACAGGGTAGGGACACCTTC	CASSPRTGQGRDTF
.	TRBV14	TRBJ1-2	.	TGTGCCAGCAGCCAAGTAAGTCCCAGGGTATCTGGCTACACCTTC	CASSQVSPRVSGYTF
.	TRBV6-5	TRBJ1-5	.	TGTGCCAGCAGTTTCAGCAGGTCAGGGCAGCCCCAGCATTTT	CASSFSRSGQPQHF
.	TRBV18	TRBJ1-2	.	TGTGCCAGCTCACCCGCGGACAGCCGTGGCTACACCTTC	CASSPADSRGYTF
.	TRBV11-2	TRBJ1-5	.	TGTGCCAGCAGCTTAGATAGAGGCCAGCCCCAGCATTTT	CASSLDRGQPQHF
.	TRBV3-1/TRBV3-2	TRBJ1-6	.	TGTGCCAGCAGCCAAGTTGGGGGCAGGGACAATTCACCCCTCCACTTT	CASSQVGGRDNSPLHF
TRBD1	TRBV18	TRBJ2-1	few	TGTGCCAGCTCACCGCGACAGGGGAGCTCCTACAATGAGCAGTTCTTC	CASSPRQGSSYNEQFF
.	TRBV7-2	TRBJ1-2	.	TGTGCCAGCAGCTTAGAGTACCCTAGGGGCTACACCTTC	CASSLEYPRGYTF
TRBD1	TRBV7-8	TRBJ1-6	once	TGTGCCAGCAGCCCACCCGCCAGGGGGCATTCACCCCTCCACTTT	CASSPPARGHSPLHF
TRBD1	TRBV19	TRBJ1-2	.	TGTGCCAGTTTCGGAGGGACAGGAGTTTCTTATAGGGGCTACACCTTC	CASFGGTGVSYRGYTF
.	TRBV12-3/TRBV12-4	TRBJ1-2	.	TGTGCCAGCAGGCCGGGGGGGGAAGGCGGCTACACCTTC	CASRPGGEGGYTF
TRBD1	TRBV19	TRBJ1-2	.	TGTGCCAGTAGTACAGGGGGAGCTAACTATGGCTACACCTTC	CASSTGGANYGYTF
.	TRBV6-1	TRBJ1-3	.	TGTGCCAGCAGTGAAACCGGGGTTGGAAACACCATATATTTT	CASSETGVGNTIYF
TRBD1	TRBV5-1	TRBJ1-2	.	TGCGCCAGCAGCCCGGGACAGGGGGAAACTGGCTACACCTTC	CASSPGQGETGYTF
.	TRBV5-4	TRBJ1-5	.	TGTGCCAGCAGCGCGGGAGGGAATAATCAGCCCCAGCATTTT	CASSAGGNNQPQHF
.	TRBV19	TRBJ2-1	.	TGTGCCAGTAGTATAACGGGGAGCTCCTACAATGAGCAGTTCTTC	CASSITGSSYNEQFF
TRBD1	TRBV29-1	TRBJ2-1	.	TGCAGCGTCAAAACGGGGACAGGGAACAATGAGCAGTTCTTC	CSVKTGTGNNEQFF
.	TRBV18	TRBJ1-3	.	TGTGCCAGCTCACCAGACAGAGCCCGAAACACCATATATTTT	CASSPDRARNTIYF
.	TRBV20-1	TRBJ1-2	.	TGCAGTGCTAGTGGTTCAGGGTCGGCGAGGAACTATGGCTACACCTTC	CSASGSGSARNYGYTF
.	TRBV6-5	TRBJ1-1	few	TGTGCCAGCAGACAGGGTAACACTGAAGCTTTCTTT	CASRQGNTEAFF
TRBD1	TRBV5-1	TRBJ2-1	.	TGCGCCAGCAGCTTCGGGACAGGGGGCTATGAGCAGTTCTTC	CASSFGTGGYEQFF
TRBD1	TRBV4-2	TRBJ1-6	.	TGTGCCAGCAGCCAGGACAGGGCCCAGAGCTCCTATAATTCACCCCTCCACTTT	CASSQDRAQSSYNSPLHF
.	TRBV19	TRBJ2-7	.	TGTGCCAGTAGTATACAGGGGAACGAGCAGTACTTC	CASSIQGNEQYF
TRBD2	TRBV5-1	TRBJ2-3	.	TGCGCCAGCAGCTTCGGACGGGAGGGCACAGATACGCAGTATTTT	CASSFGREGTDTQYF
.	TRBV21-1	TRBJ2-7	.	TGTGCCAGCAGCAACAGGGGTGACCGGAACGAGCAGTACTTC	CASSNRGDRNEQYF
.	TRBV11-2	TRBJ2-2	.	TGTGCCAGCAGCTTTGGGGGGTTCAGCGCGAACACCGGGGAGCTGTTTTTT	CASSFGGFSANTGELFF
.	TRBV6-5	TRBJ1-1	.	TGTGCCAGCAGTCCCCTCTCGACAGGGAACACTGAAGCTTTCTTT	CASSPLSTGNTEAFF
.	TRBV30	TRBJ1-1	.	TGTGCCTGGAACGCCAGGGTGGGGAAAGCTTTCTTT	CAWNARVGKAFF
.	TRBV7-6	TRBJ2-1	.	TGTGCCAGCAGCTCCCTAGCGAGCTCCTACAATGAGCAGTTCTTC	CASSSLASSYNEQFF
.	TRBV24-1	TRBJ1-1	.	TGTGCCACCAGTGAGAACAGTGGATCTAACACTGAAGCTTTCTTT	CATSENSGSNTEAFF
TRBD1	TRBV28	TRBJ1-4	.	TGTGCCAGCAGTTTCTTCCGCCGGACAGGGGTTAATGAAAAACTGTTTTTT	CASSFFRRTGVNEKLFF
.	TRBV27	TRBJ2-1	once	TGTGCCAGCAGTTTCTCAGCCTACAATGAGCAGTTCTTC	CASSFSAYNEQFF